This passage covers 9 T cell receptor beta chains from one sample sequenced in a study of beta chain features in type 1 diabetes. Study-wide results and limits: All four CD4+ subsets from Type 1 diabetes patients carried moderately but significantly shorter TCRB CDR3s.

Which antigens these TCRs recognize remains unknown. The authors reverse transcribed all of the isolated RNA, so sequencing captured expressed TCRB transcripts. Produced via immunoSEQ multiplex PCR; TCRdb's table is partial and in-frame only. Of under 400,000 clones detected, roughly 12% appear once; the ten largest clones hold 0.0095% to 0.012%. The sample taken for sequencing was naive CD4+ T cells from blood. The receptors shown here come from a woman aged 18 to 35 with type 1 diabetes.

The chain uses TRBV19 and TRBJ2-5; a weak D match, TRBD1 (6 bases). Trimming removed 3 bases from V and 4 bases from J, with 15 bases in between. The CDR3 length is 15 residues. Per germline, CDR1 LNHDA and CDR2 SQIVND (reference sequence). In DNA, the CDR3 is TGTGCCAGTAGTATCCGGGGCAGGGGAGTAGAGACCCAGTACTTC. As protein: CASSIRGRGVETQYF.

The chain is built from TRBV2 and TRBJ1-2; no clear D gene. The CDR3 covers 13 residues. Germline CDR1 is SNHLY and CDR2 is FYNNEI. Trimming stripped 0 bases from V and 5 bases from J, with 7 bases between. CDR3 amino acids: CASSEAPRYGYTF. The CDR3, as DNA: TGTGCCAGCAGTGAAGCCCCCAGGTATGGCTACACCTTC.

This clone was detected only a few times. The CDR3 bases are TGTGCCAGCAGCCGAAGGGACAAGACCTACAATGAGCAGTTCTTC. Translated: CASSRRDKTYNEQFF. The genes are TRBV14 and TRBJ2-1, with a tentative D call TRBD1 (6 bases). The germline CDR1 and CDR2 sequences are SGHDN and FVKESK. V was shortened by 4 bases and J by 2 bases, with 12 bases between the two germline ends. The CDR3 runs to 15 residues.

The genes are TRBV4-1 and TRBJ2-1; tentatively, D is TRBD2 (5 bases). CDR1 and CDR2 from the germline V gene are MGHRA and YSYEKL. V lost 0 bases, J lost 0 bases, and 12 bases lay in between. The CDR3 length is 17 residues. CDR3 sequence reads: CASSQDPSLSSYNEQFF. The CDR3 DNA is TGCGCCAGCAGCCAAGATCCTAGCCTAAGCTCCTACAATGAGCAGTTCTTC.

This clone was observed a handful of times. This chain uses TRBV9 with TRBJ2-2, with D uncertain. V lost 3 bases, J lost 2 bases, and 5 bases lay in between. Germline V CDR1 and CDR2: SGDLS, YYNGEE. The CDR3 spans 13 residues. In DNA, the CDR3 is TGTGCCAGCAGCGGAGAAAACACCGGGGAGCTGTTTTTT. It translates to CASSGENTGELFF. The full variable domain, completed using reference TRBV9 and TRBJ2-2, is DSGVTQTPKHLITATGQRVTLRCSPRSGDLSVYWYQQSLDQGLQFLIQYYNGEERAKGNILERFSAQQFPDLHSELNLSSLELGDSALYFCASSGENTGELFFGEGSRLTVL.

The rearrangement uses TRBV11-2 and TRBJ2-3, with 7 bases lining up with TRBD1. CDR3 length: 17 amino acids. From germline, CDR1 is SGHAT and CDR2 FQNNGV. The J segment lost 0 bases and the V segment lost 1 base, leaving 7 bases of the junction unmatched. The CDR3 spells CASSLGQGWYSTDTQYF. The CDR3 coding sequence is TGTGCCAGCAGCTTAGGACAGGGATGGTACAGCACAGATACGCAGTATTTT.

There are a few counts of this clone. The V call is TRBV27, the J call TRBJ2-1; TRBD2 matches 12 bases. CDR1 and CDR2 from the germline V gene are MNHEY and SMNVEV (reference sequence). The CDR3 runs to 15 residues. V shed 6 bases, J shed 12 bases, and the junction held 12 bases outside the gene matches. The CDR3 loop reads CASSQGLAGTGGQFF. CDR3 DNA: TGTGCCAGCAGCCAAGGACTAGCGGGAACGGGGGGGCAGTTCTTC.

V usage is TRBV7-9 and J usage is TRBJ1-6; unclear D gene. Germline V lookup: CDR1 SEHNR, CDR2 FQNEAQ (reference sequence). This CDR3 has 14 amino acids. The V gene lost 5 bases and the J gene lost 0 bases, with 5 bases spanning the gap. The CDR3 DNA is TGTGCCAGCAGCCCGAGCTCCTATAATTCACCCCTCCACTTT. Amino acids: CASSPSSYNSPLHF.

This clone was detected once. The rearrangement links TRBV4-3 to TRBJ1-1; no definite D call. With 0 bases removed from V and 0 bases from J, the gap between germline ends came to 11 bases. The length of the CDR3 is 16 residues. Per germline, CDR1 LGHNA and CDR2 YSLEER. The CDR3 spells CASSQDLVVMNTEAFF. The CDR3 DNA reads TGCGCCAGCAGCCAAGATCTTGTAGTCATGAACACTGAAGCTTTCTTT.